The clone carrying this T cell receptor beta chain appeared a single time. From germline, CDR1 is SGHAT and CDR2 FQNNGV. V was clipped by 5 bases and J by 8 bases, with 21 bases between them. The CDR3 is made up of 15 amino acids. The source of the sample is a study of T cell changes during pregnancy in multiple sclerosis. TCRdb's table, derived via immunoSEQ multiplex PCR, lists solely in-frame clones and lacks some. The sample lists some 64,000 clones; over 80% were seen once. This rearrangement joins TRBV11-2 to TRBJ1-2; D perhaps matches TRBD1 (6 bases). This sequence was found in a female donor in good health, enrolled as a control in a pregnancy study. This material consisted of peripheral blood, taken in the first trimester of pregnancy. The CDR3 nucleotides are TGTGCCAGCAGCCGAAACCCGGCAGGGGATACGGGCTACACCTTC. This encodes CASSRNPAGDTGYTF.